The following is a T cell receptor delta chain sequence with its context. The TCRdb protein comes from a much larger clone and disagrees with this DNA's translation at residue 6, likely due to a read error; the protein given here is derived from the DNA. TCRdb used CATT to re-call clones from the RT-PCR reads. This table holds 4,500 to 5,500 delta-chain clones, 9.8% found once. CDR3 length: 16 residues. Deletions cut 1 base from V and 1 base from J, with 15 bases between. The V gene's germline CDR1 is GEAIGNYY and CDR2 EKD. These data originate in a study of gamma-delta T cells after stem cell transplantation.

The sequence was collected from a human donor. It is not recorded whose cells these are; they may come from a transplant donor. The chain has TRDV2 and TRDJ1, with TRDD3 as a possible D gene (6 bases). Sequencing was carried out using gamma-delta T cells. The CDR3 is CACDTAGAPSTDKLIF. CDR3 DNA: TGTGCCTGTGACACTGCTGGGGCACCCTCCACCGATAAACTCATCTTT.